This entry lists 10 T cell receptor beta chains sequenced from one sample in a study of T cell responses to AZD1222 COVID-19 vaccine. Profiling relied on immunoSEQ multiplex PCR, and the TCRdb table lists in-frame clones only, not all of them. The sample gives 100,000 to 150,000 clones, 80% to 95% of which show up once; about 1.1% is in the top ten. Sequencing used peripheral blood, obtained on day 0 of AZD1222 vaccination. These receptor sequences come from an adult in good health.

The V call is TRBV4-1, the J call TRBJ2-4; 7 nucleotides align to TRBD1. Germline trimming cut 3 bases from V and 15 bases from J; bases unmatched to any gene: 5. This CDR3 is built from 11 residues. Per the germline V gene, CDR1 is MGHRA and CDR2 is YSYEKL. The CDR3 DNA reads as TGCGCCAGCAGCCATGACGACAGGGCGTACTTC. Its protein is CASSHDDRAYF.

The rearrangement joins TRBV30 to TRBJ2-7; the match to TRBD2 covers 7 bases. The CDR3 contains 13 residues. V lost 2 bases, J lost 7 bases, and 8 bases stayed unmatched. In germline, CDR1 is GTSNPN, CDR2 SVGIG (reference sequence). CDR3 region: CAWSRAGVGEQYF. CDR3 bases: TGTGCCTGGAGTCGCGCGGGGGTGGGGGAGCAGTACTTC.

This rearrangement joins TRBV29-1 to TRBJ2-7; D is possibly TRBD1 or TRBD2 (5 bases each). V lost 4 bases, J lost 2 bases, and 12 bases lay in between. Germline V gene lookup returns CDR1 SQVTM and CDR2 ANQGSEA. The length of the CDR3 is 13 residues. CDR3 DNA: TGCAGCGTTGGAGCAGGGACCCCCTACGAGCAGTACTTC. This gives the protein CSVGAGTPYEQYF.

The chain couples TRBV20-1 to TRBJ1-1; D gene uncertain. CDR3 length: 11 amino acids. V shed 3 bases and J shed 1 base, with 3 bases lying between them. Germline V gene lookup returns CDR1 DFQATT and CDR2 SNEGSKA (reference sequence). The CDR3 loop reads CSASRNTEAFF. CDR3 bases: TGCAGTGCTAGCCGGAACACTGAAGCTTTCTTT.

Written as DNA, the CDR3 is TGTGCCATCAGCCCTAGCGGGAGCGACAATGAGCAGTTCTTC. It codes for CAISPSGSDNEQFF. V is TRBV10-3 and J is TRBJ2-1; TRBD2 matches 10 bases. Germline V CDR1 and CDR2: ENHRY, SYGVKD. This CDR3 contains 14 residues. After removal of 6 bases from V and 5 bases from J, the junction contained 4 bases not matched to a gene.

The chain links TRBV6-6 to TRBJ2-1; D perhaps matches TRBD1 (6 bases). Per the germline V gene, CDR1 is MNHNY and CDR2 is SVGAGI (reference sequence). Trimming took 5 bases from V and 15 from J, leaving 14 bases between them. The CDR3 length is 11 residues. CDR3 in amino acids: CASSANRVGFF. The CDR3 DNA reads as TGTGCCAGCAGTGCTAACAGGGTAGGGTTCTTC.

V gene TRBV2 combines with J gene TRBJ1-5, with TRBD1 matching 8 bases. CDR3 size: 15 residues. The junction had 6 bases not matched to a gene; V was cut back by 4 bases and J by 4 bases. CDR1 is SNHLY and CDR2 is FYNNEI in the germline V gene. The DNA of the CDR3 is TGTGCCAGCAGTGGAATTACAGGGGGAAATCAGCCCCAGCATTTT. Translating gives CASSGITGGNQPQHF.

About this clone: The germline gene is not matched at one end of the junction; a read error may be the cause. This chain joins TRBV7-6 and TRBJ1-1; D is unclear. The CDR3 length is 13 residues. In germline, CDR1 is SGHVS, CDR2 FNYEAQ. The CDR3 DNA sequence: TGTGCCAGCAGCTTAGGTCAGTACACCGAAGCTTTCTTT. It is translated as CASSLGQYTEAFF.

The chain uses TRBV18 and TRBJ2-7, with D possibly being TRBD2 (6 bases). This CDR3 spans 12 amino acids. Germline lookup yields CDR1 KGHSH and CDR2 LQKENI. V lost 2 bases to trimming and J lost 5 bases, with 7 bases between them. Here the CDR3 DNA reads TGTGCCAGCTCACCATGGGGGGACGAGCAGTACTTC. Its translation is CASSPWGDEQYF.

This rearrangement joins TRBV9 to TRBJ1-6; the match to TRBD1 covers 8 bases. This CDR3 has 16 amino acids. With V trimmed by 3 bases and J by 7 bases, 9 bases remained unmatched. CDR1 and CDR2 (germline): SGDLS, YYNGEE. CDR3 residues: CASSGRTGPGNSPLHF. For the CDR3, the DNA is TGTGCCAGCAGCGGCCGGACAGGGCCGGGGAATTCACCCCTCCACTTT.